This T cell receptor beta chain was recorded in a study of blood T cell repertoires in COVID-19. About the study: In each case, the material was cDNA or gDNA derived from T cells, B-cell-depleted T cells, or PBMCs.

Seattle's enrolled individuals joined amid active infection and were then monitored longitudinally. The ends were cut back, 2 bases at V and 8 bases at J, with 19 bases in the middle. The germline gives CDR1 SGHTA, CDR2 FQGTGA. The CDR3 length is 17 residues. Original analysis: Quantification of nucleated cells was approximated via reference gene primer amplification. Repertoires were generated with immunoSEQ multiplex PCR, while TCRdb's copy carries only in-frame clones and drops some. V and J calls and clone size come straight from that table; D and trimming were deduced from the DNA. The sample records around 220,000 clones, around 83% being singletons.

The source material was peripheral blood. The chain links TRBV7-3 to TRBJ1-6, with D tentatively TRBD1 (5 bases). The sequence was collected from a woman at least 80 years old with COVID-19, enrolled during active disease. The CDR3 reads CASSLPRQLSVDSPLHF. The CDR3 nucleotides read TGTGCCAGCAGCTTACCCCGACAGTTAAGCGTCGATTCACCCCTCCACTTT.